One and the same sample provided the 15 T cell receptor beta chains below, sequenced in a study of CD8+ T cells in alopecia areata. The treatment here: oral pan-JAK inhibitor, 5-10 mg twice daily. cDNA reverse transcribed from extracted RNA served as the sequencing template. Generated by immunoSEQ multiplex PCR, the TCRdb table keeps only in-frame clones and is missing some. The table shows around 100,000 clones, with 85% to 90% occurring only once. This specimen was CD8+ T cells sorted from blood, taken between weeks 30 and 35, from a patient treated with tofacitinib. These receptors came from a human donor with alopecia areata.

The V and J genes are TRBV7-2 and TRBJ1-5, with D tentatively TRBD1 (5 bases). Germline assignment: CDR1 SGHTA and CDR2 FQGNSA. This CDR3 has 15 residues. Between the trimmed V and J ends, which lost 4 bases and 6 bases, there was a span of 16 bases. The CDR3 loop reads CASSSLGGFSQPQHF. The DNA for the CDR3 is TGTGCCAGCAGCTCCCTCGGGGGGTTCAGTCAGCCCCAGCATTTT. Together with reference TRBV7-2 and TRBJ1-5, the CDR3 gives the full variable domain: GAGVSQSPSNKVTEKGKDVELRCDPISGHTALYWYRQSLGQGLEFLIYFQGNSAPDKSGLPSDRFSAERTGGSVSTLTIQRTQQEDSAVYLCASSSLGGFSQPQHFGDGTRLSIL.

The V gene is TRBV4-1, the J gene TRBJ2-5; D ambiguous. In germline, CDR1 is MGHRA, CDR2 YSYEKL. V gave up 0 bases and J gave up 5 bases, with 4 bases separating them. The CDR3 spans 12 residues. CDR3 amino acids: CASSQDMETQYF. In DNA form, the CDR3 reads TGCGCCAGCAGCCAAGACATGGAGACCCAGTACTTC.

The chain carries TRBV2 and TRBJ2-7; D is undetermined. This CDR3 spans 11 amino acids. The V and J ends lost 4 bases and 3 bases respectively, with 4 bases between them. Germline V gene sequence: CDR1 SNHLY, CDR2 FYNNEI. CDR3 in DNA: TGTGCCAGCAGTGGGGGCTACGAGCAGTACTTC. This encodes CASSGGYEQYF.

This rearrangement joins TRBV18 to TRBJ1-1, with 7 bases matching TRBD1. The CDR3 is 16 residues long. The V gene's germline CDR1 is KGHSH and CDR2 LQKENI. Trimming took 5 bases from V and 0 from J; bases not matched to a gene: 9. As DNA, the CDR3 is TGTGCCAGCTCATCGTTCAGGGGGACCCTGAACACTGAAGCTTTCTTT. Encoded protein: CASSSFRGTLNTEAFF.

This sequence joins TRBV29-1 and TRBJ1-2; D is perhaps TRBD1 (6 bases). V dropped 3 bases and J dropped 4 bases, with 12 bases sitting between them. The CDR3 contains 13 residues. From germline, CDR1 is SQVTM and CDR2 ANQGSEA. CDR3: CSVDQGLIYGYTF. CDR3 in DNA: TGCAGCGTTGATCAGGGGCTGATCTATGGCTACACCTTC. Complete variable domain (other parts from reference TRBV29-1 and TRBJ1-2): SAVISQKPSRDICQRGTSLTIQCQVDSQVTMMFWYRQQPGQSLTLIATANQGSEATYESGFVIDKFPISRPNLTFSTLTVSNMSPEDSSIYLCSVDQGLIYGYTFGSGTRLTVV.

The rearrangement joins TRBV7-9 to TRBJ2-3; perhaps TRBD2 as D (5 bases). The germline CDR1 and CDR2 sequences are SEHNR and FQNEAQ (reference sequence). The CDR3 consists of 12 residues. Trimming took off 8 bases at V and 4 bases at J, with 10 bases between the two ends. The CDR3, as DNA: TGTGCCAGCGAGGGCCTTTCAGATACGCAGTATTTT. Protein sequence: CASEGLSDTQYF.

The V call is TRBV9, the J call TRBJ2-1, with TRBD1 matching 9 bases. The V gene end was trimmed by 4 bases and the J gene end by 5 bases; junction bases not matched to a gene: 7. CDR1 and CDR2 (germline): SGDLS, YYNGEE. The CDR3 consists of 15 residues. CDR3 bases: TGTGCCAGCAGCCCAGAAGGGACAGGGAACAATGAGCAGTTCTTC. Translated: CASSPEGTGNNEQFF.

This chain links TRBV9 with TRBJ1-1; D possibly corresponds to TRBD1 (5 bases). The CDR3 runs 12 residues. CDR1 and CDR2 from the germline V gene are SGDLS and YYNGEE. Deletions cut 4 bases from V and 8 bases from J, with 12 bases between. CDR3 sequence: CASSSSSGEAFF. The CDR3, as DNA: TGTGCCAGCAGCTCATCATCAGGGGAAGCTTTCTTT.

This clone was found once. V gene TRBV19 combines with J gene TRBJ1-5; the D gene is possibly TRBD1 (5 bases). This CDR3 is built from 14 residues. Per germline, CDR1 LNHDA and CDR2 SQIVND (reference sequence). With 7 bases removed from V and 4 bases from J, the gap between germline ends came to 14 bases. CDR3: CASKEAGRNQPQHF. The CDR3, as DNA: TGTGCCAGTAAAGAAGCAGGGAGGAATCAGCCCCAGCATTTT.

The chain combines TRBV2 with TRBJ2-3; the D is unclear. V shed 11 bases and J shed 0 bases, with 9 bases lying between them. Germline V gene lookup returns CDR1 SNHLY and CDR2 FYNNEI. The CDR3 has 12 amino acids. The CDR3 region is CASAGSTDTQYF. CDR3 coding DNA: TGTGCCTCAGCCGGCAGCACAGATACGCAGTATTTT.

The chain uses TRBV27 and TRBJ2-7; D is perhaps TRBD2 (5 bases). Trimming removed 6 bases at V and 3 bases at J, with 9 bases between. Per germline, CDR1 MNHEY and CDR2 SMNVEV (reference sequence). The CDR3 has 12 amino acids. CDR3 sequence reads: CASSRGIYEQYF. In DNA form, the CDR3 reads TGTGCCAGCAGCCGGGGAATCTACGAGCAGTACTTC.

This chain joins TRBV7-8 and TRBJ2-7; no reliable D call. Trimming cost V 4 bases and J 5 bases, with 18 bases left between them. Germline V gives CDR1 SGHVS, CDR2 FQNEAQ. The CDR3 extends over 15 amino acids. CDR3 coding DNA: TGTGCCAGCAGCTCCATCGGACGGACGGCGGACGAGCAGTACTTC. Translation gives CASSSIGRTADEQYF.

A single count supports this clone. Other DNA variants within this sample encode the same CDR3. The chain joins TRBV6-6 to TRBJ1-1; 7 bases are shared with TRBD1. In germline, CDR1 is MNHNY, CDR2 SVGAGI (reference sequence). CDR3 length: 13 amino acids. V gave up 3 bases and J gave up 5 bases; unmatched junction bases: 3. In nucleotides, the CDR3 is TGTGCCAGCAGTTATTCAGGGGGAACTGAAGCTTTCTTT. Translating it yields CASSYSGGTEAFF.

The chain is built from TRBV20-1 and TRBJ2-7; D is undetermined. CDR1 is DFQATT, CDR2 SNEGSKA, per germline (reference sequence). V was cut by 7 bases and J by 9 bases, with 16 bases left in between. The CDR3 has 11 amino acids. CDR3 in amino acids: CSVPRSARQYF. The CDR3, as DNA: TGCAGTGTTCCTAGGTCAGCGAGGCAGTACTTC.

The chain combines TRBV27 with TRBJ1-6; D is uncertain. The CDR3 contains 14 residues. The V and J ends lost 7 bases and 5 bases respectively, with 12 bases between them. The germline gives CDR1 MNHEY, CDR2 SMNVEV (reference sequence). DNA of the CDR3: TGTGCCAGCACCCCGGGAGTAGATAATTCACCCCTCCACTTT. Translating gives CASTPGVDNSPLHF.